The 12 T cell receptor beta chains reported below all come from one sample, sequenced in a study of blood T cell repertoires in COVID-19. Clones were sequenced by immunoSEQ multiplex PCR, and TCRdb holds only the in-frame ones, with some missing. The sample comprises about 59,000 clones, 70% to 75% of which are singletons, and over 11% rests with the top ten. Input material: peripheral blood. These receptors all come from a woman aged 70 to 79 with acute or convalescent COVID-19.

The chain combines TRBV3-1 (or the pseudogene TRBV3-2) with TRBJ1-1; maybe TRBD1 (5 bases). The CDR3 totals 16 residues. Per germline, CDR1 LGHDT and CDR2 YNNKEL (reference sequence). V lost 1 base, J lost 3 bases, and 15 bases lay in between. For the CDR3, the DNA is TGTGCCAGCAGCCAAGCCCACGGTGGGGCGTACACTGAAGCTTTCTTT. It translates to CASSQAHGGAYTEAFF.

The V call is TRBV12-5, the J call TRBJ1-2; 8 bases fit TRBD1. CDR3 length equals 16 residues. The trim removed 4 bases at V and 1 base at J, leaving 8 bases unmatched. Germline-derived CDR1 and CDR2 are LGHNT and FRNRAP. The CDR3 spells CASGYRRQGINYGYTF. For the CDR3, the DNA is TGTGCTAGTGGTTATAGGAGACAGGGGATTAACTATGGCTACACCTTC.

The chain uses TRBV7-9 and TRBJ2-7; TRBD2 might be the D (5 bases). The CDR3 is 16 residues long. Trimming cost V 4 bases and J 3 bases, with 19 bases left between them. The germline CDR1 and CDR2 sequences are SEHNR and FQNEAQ (reference sequence). Here the CDR3 DNA reads TGTGCCAGCAGCTCAGACACCTGGACTCCGAACTACGAGCAGTACTTC. Translation gives CASSSDTWTPNYEQYF.

The chain has TRBV5-1 and TRBJ2-2; TRBD1 agrees at 8 bases. This CDR3 is 16 amino acids long. V was pared by 4 bases and J by 6 bases, with 11 bases of the junction left unmatched. CDR1 is SGHRS and CDR2 is YFSETQ in the germline V gene. Here the CDR3 reads CASSPSRQGAAGELFF. CDR3 coding DNA: TGCGCCAGCAGCCCCTCGAGGCAGGGGGCGGCCGGGGAGCTGTTTTTT.

The rearrangement uses TRBV4-1 and TRBJ1-3, with TRBD1 as a possible D gene (6 bases). The CDR3 runs 18 residues. CDR1 and CDR2 (germline): MGHRA, YSYEKL. V gave up 6 bases and J gave up 1 base, with 22 bases separating them. CDR3 loop: CASSQGRGYGRSGNTIYF. CDR3 nucleotides: TGCGCCAGCAGTCAGGGGAGGGGGTACGGGAGATCTGGAAACACCATATATTTT.

V usage is TRBV10-1 and J usage is TRBJ2-1; 9 positions match TRBD1. The V segment lost 5 bases and the J segment 2 bases; nucleotides outside the gene matches: 1. Germline CDR1 is WNHNN and CDR2 is SYGVQD (reference sequence). The CDR3 runs to 14 residues. The CDR3 nucleotides read TGCGCCAGCAGTACAGGGGGCACCTACAATGAGCAGTTCTTC. This translates into CASSTGGTYNEQFF.

This chain uses TRBV5-4 with TRBJ2-2; 12 bases line up with TRBD1. Per germline, CDR1 SGHNT and CDR2 YYREEE (reference sequence). The CDR3 sequence is 17 residues long. Unmatched junction bases numbered 11, after V lost 4 bases and J lost 7 bases. The CDR3 here is CASSPSPGQGAIGELFF. In DNA, the CDR3 is TGTGCCAGCAGCCCCAGCCCGGGACAGGGGGCAATCGGGGAGCTGTTTTTT. The full variable domain, in which reference TRBV5-4 and TRBJ2-2 provide the parts outside the CDR3, is ETGVTQSPTHLIKTRGQQVTLRCSSQSGHNTVSWYQQALGQGPQFIFQYYREEENGRGNFPPRFSGLQFPNYSSELNVNALELDDSALYLCASSPSPGQGAIGELFFGEGSRLTVL.

The chain combines TRBV9 with TRBJ2-2; tentative D call: TRBD2 (6 bases). The CDR3 has 15 residues. Trimming left V 4 bases short and J 3 bases short, with 13 bases between. Germline V gene sequence: CDR1 SGDLS, CDR2 YYNGEE. CDR3 loop: CASSQGGVDTGELFF. DNA of the CDR3: TGTGCCAGCAGCCAAGGAGGGGTTGACACCGGGGAGCTGTTTTTT.

The chain combines TRBV6-6 with TRBJ2-7; D not resolved. CDR1 and CDR2 (germline): MNHNY, SVGAGI (reference sequence). The CDR3 consists of 15 residues. V lost 0 bases and J lost 7, with 16 bases in between. CDR3: CASSYSVGTKLEQYF. In DNA form, the CDR3 reads TGTGCCAGCAGTTACTCGGTGGGCACGAAGTTGGAGCAGTACTTC.

The chain couples TRBV30 to TRBJ1-3; D gene unclear. CDR3 length: 14 amino acids. In germline, CDR1 is GTSNPN, CDR2 SVGIG (reference sequence). Trimming cost V 7 bases and J 0 bases, with 13 bases left between them. CDR3 nucleotides: TGTGCCTCGGAGACCTCATACTCTGGAAACACCATATATTTT. This gives the protein CASETSYSGNTIYF.

The chain recombines TRBV13 with TRBJ1-2; tentative D call: TRBD1 (5 bases). Germline V gene sequence: CDR1 PRHDT, CDR2 FYEKMQ (reference sequence). There are 16 residues in the CDR3. V was trimmed by 5 bases and J by 4 bases, leaving 20 bases between them. CDR3 sequence (DNA): TGTGCCAGCAGCCACAGGCTAGCGCCAGGCCCCTATGGCTACACCTTC. It specifies CASSHRLAPGPYGYTF.

The CDR3 is CASSPGGPNSGNTIYF. For the CDR3, the DNA is TGTGCCAGCTCACCGGGGGGGCCTAACTCTGGAAACACCATATATTTT. This chain connects TRBV18 to TRBJ1-3, with D possibly TRBD1 on 6 matching bases. CDR1 is KGHSH, CDR2 LQKENI, per germline. V was cut by 3 bases and J by 0 bases, with 12 bases left in between. The CDR3 is 16 amino acids.